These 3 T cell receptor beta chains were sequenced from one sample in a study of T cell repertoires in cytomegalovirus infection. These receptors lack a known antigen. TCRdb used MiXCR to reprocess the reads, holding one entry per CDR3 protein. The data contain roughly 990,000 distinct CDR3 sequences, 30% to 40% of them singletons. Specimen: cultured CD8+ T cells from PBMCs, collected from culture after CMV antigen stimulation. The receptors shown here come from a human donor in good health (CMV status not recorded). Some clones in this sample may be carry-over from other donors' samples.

The CDR3 coding sequence is TGTGCCATCAGTGACTCATCGAGGAGGGTCAGAGGGGTGGCCCAGTACTTC. Amino acid sequence: CAISDSSRRVRGVAQYF. The chain couples TRBV10-3 to TRBJ2-5; D might be TRBD2 (6 bases). CDR3 size: 17 residues. Between the trimmed V and J ends, which lost 3 bases and 9 bases, there was a span of 26 bases. Per germline, CDR1 ENHRY and CDR2 SYGVKD.

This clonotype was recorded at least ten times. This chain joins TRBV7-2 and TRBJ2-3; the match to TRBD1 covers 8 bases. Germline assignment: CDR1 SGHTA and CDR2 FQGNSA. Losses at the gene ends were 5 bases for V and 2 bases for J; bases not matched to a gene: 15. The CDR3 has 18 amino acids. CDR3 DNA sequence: TGTGCCAGCAGCCGGGACAGGTCCGGGGGTTACCTCACAGATACGCAGTATTTT. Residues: CASSRDRSGGYLTDTQYF.

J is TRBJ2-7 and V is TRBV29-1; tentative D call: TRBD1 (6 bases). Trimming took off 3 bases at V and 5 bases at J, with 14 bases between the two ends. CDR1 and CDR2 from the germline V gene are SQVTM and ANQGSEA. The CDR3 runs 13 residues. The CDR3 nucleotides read TGCAGCGTTGACCAGACACAGGGCCACGAGCAGTACTTC. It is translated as CSVDQTQGHEQYF.